This T cell receptor (beta chain) was obtained from a study of blood T cells in healthy people across ages. Study outcomes and limitations: The study found more naive CD4+ cells and higher diversity in long-lived than aged donors. Researchers report that TCR beta diversity correlated strongly with naive T cell percentage. It was not possible, with unsorted PBMCs, to conclusively compare naive and antigen-experienced cells. While age rose, TCR beta diversity per million T cells dropped in a roughly linear way.

As concerns this clonotype: Its antigen is currently unknown.

The CDR3 spans 12 residues. Germline V gene sequence: CDR1 MNHNS, CDR2 SASEGT. Between the trimmed V and J ends, which lost 6 bases and 1 base, there was a span of 3 bases. A second PCR of 7 to 11 cycles used a sample-barcoded 5' primer and a J-beta primer mix. TCRdb used MiXCR to reprocess the 5' RACE reads, holding one entry per CDR3 protein. The sample lists around 1.7 million distinct CDR3 sequences; over 25% were seen once. This sequence joins TRBV6-1 and TRBJ1-4; D is unclear. Specimen: blood. This clonotype originated in a woman aged 25-40 years in good health. For the CDR3, the DNA is TGTGCCAGCAGAGGAACTAATGAAAAACTGTTTTTT. Translated, it gives CASRGTNEKLFF.